The next 8 T cell receptor beta chains were all read from a single sample in a study of graft-versus-host responses after intestinal transplantation (dated by TCRdb to 2020 to 2023). What this sample's time point label stands for: cells obtained before transplantation from donor or recipient. Their antigens remain unidentified. Libraries were built with the immunoSEQ multiplex PCR assay. TCRdb took over this immuneACCESS table, retaining in-frame rearrangements with V and J assigned. Such tables are incomplete; in checked studies, under half of the missing clones stem from an unresolved V gene, and the remainder is unexplained. The sample contains 90,000 to 130,000 clones, 90% to 95% of them found a single time. Roughly 1% of the sample rests with the top ten. This specimen was unstimulated CD8+ T cells sorted from spleen or lymph node cells, taken before transplant. These receptors all stem from a human donor who was the organ donor for an intestinal transplant.

The chain employs TRBV4-1 and TRBJ2-7; D not resolved. Trimming pared 1 base from V and 1 base from J, leaving 5 bases between. This CDR3 contains 13 residues. Germline assignment: CDR1 MGHRA and CDR2 YSYEKL. The CDR3 loop is CASSQGPSYEQYF. CDR3 DNA: TGCGCCAGCAGCCAAGGGCCTTCCTACGAGCAGTACTTC.

This rearrangement joins TRBV6-1 to TRBJ2-3; 8 nucleotides agree with TRBD1. The ends lost 5 bases at V and 2 bases at J; junction bases unmatched: 6. The CDR3 is 15 amino acids. From germline, CDR1 is MNHNS and CDR2 SASEGT. In nucleotides, the CDR3 is TGTGCCAGCAGTACCCGGGACAGGCTCACAGATACGCAGTATTTT. This codes for CASSTRDRLTDTQYF.

The chain joins TRBV28 to TRBJ1-1, with D tentatively TRBD1 (5 bases). The CDR3 is 15 residues long. The germline V and J ends were trimmed by 4 bases and 6 bases, with 18 bases remaining between them. The germline CDR1 and CDR2 sequences are MDHEN and SYDVKM. The CDR3 loop reads CASSSGARDFSEAFF. The CDR3 DNA is TGTGCCAGCAGTTCTGGGGCACGCGATTTTTCTGAAGCTTTCTTT.

Of note for this clone: The junction does not match germline at one end; this may be a read error. Distinct nucleotide sequences in the sample also encode this CDR3. The chain carries TRBV27 and TRBJ2-7; 9 bases align to TRBD1. The CDR3 contains 16 residues. Per germline, CDR1 MNHEY and CDR2 SMNVEV (reference sequence). CDR3 DNA: TGTGCTAGCAGTTTAGTCCTGGGACAGGGATTCTACGAGCAGTACTTC. This encodes CASSLVLGQGFYEQYF.

The chain joins TRBV4-3 to TRBJ2-5; D not resolved. There are 15 residues in the CDR3. Germline values: CDR1 LGHNA, CDR2 YSLEER. V was clipped by 5 bases and J by 0 bases, with 13 bases between them. The CDR3 DNA follows: TGCGCCAGCAGCGTATTCGTAGGAGACCAAGAGACCCAGTACTTC. The encoded protein is CASSVFVGDQETQYF.

The chain uses TRBV9 and TRBJ2-3; D call uncertain. The CDR3 is 16 residues long. Deletions cut 0 bases from V and 4 bases from J, with 15 bases between. Germline values: CDR1 SGDLS, CDR2 YYNGEE. In DNA, the CDR3 is TGTGCCAGCAGCGTAGCTAGGGCTAGTCAGCCAGATACGCAGTATTTT. Protein sequence: CASSVARASQPDTQYF.

The rearrangement joins TRBV4-1 to TRBJ2-1; 10 bases agree with TRBD2. CDR1 and CDR2 from the germline V gene are MGHRA and YSYEKL. J gave up 8 bases and V 1 base, and 8 bases lay outside the gene matches. This CDR3 contains 16 residues. CDR3 sequence (DNA): TGCGCCAGCAGCCAAGTTGCTAGCGGGAGTTCGGATGAGCAGTTCTTC. It yields the protein CASSQVASGSSDEQFF.

The V gene is TRBV6-5, the J gene TRBJ2-1; possibly TRBD2 for D (5 bases). CDR1 MNHEY and CDR2 SVGAGI come from the germline V gene. The CDR3 spans 14 residues. Deletions cut 2 bases from V and 6 bases from J, with 11 bases between. The CDR3 is CASSYVGDFNEQFF. The CDR3 DNA reads TGTGCCAGCAGTTACGTGGGAGACTTCAATGAGCAGTTCTTC.